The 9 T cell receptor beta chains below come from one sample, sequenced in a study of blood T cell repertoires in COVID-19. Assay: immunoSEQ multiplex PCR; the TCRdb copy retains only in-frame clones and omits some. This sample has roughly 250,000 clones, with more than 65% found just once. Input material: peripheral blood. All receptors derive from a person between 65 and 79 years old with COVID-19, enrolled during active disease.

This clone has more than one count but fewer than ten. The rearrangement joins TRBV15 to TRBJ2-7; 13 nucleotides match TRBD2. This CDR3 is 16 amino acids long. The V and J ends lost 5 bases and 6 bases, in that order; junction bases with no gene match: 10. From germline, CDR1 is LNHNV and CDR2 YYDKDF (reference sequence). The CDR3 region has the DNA TGTGCCACCAGCCGCTCTTCCGGGACTAGCGGGATCGAGCAGTACTTC. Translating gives CATSRSSGTSGIEQYF.

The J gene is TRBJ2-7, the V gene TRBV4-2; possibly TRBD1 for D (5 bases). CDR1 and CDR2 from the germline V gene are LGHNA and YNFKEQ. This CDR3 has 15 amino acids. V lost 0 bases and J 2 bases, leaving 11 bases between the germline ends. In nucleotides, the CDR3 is TGTGCCAGCAGCCAAGAGGAGACAGACCCCTACGAGCAGTACTTC. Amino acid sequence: CASSQEETDPYEQYF.

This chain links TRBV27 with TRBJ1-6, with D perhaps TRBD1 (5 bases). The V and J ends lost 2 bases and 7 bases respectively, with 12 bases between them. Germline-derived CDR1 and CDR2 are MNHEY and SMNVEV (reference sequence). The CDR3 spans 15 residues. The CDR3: CASSLTWGGNSPLHF. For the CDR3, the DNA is TGTGCCAGCAGTTTAACGTGGGGGGGAAATTCACCCCTCCACTTT.

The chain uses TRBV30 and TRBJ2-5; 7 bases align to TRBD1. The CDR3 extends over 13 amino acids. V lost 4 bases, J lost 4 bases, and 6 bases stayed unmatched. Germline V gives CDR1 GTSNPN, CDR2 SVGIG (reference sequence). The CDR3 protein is CAWNRGPGETQYF. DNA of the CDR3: TGTGCCTGGAACAGGGGCCCGGGAGAGACCCAGTACTTC.

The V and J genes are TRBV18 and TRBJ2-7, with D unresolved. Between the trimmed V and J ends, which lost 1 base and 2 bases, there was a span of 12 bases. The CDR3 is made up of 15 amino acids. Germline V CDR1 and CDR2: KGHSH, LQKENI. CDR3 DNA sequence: TGTGCCAGCTCACCACGCAGCGACCCAACCTACGAGCAGTACTTC. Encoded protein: CASSPRSDPTYEQYF.

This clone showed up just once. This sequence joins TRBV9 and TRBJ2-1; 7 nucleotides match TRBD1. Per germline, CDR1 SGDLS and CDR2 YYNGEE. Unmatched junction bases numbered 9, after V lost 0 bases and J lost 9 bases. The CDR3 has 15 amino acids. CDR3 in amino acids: CASSVGSQGVGEQFF. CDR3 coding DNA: TGTGCCAGCAGCGTAGGGTCGCAGGGGGTTGGTGAGCAGTTCTTC.

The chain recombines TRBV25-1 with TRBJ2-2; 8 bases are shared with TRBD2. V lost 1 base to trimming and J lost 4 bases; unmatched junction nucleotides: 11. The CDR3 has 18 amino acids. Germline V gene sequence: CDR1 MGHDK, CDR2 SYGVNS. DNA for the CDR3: TGTGCCAGCAGTGAATTCGGTTTAGCGGGAAGTGGCACCGGGGAGCTGTTTTTT. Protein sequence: CASSEFGLAGSGTGELFF. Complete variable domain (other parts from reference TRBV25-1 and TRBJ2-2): EADIYQTPRYLVIGTGKKITLECSQTMGHDKMYWYQQDPGMELHLIHYSYGVNSTEKGDLSSESTVSRIRTEHFPLTLESARPSHTSQYLCASSEFGLAGSGTGELFFGEGSRLTVL.

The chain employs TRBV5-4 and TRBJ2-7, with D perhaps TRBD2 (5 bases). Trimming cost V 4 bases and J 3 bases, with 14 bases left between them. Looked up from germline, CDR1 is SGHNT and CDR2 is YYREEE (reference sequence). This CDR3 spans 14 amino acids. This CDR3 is CASSPRRGDYEQYF. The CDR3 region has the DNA TGTGCCAGCAGCCCGAGACGGGGAGACTACGAGCAGTACTTC.

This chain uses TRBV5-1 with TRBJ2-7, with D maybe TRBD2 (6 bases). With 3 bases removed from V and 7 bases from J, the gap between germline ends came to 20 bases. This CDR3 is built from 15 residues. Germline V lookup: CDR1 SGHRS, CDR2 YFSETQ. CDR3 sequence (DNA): TGCGCCAGCAGCTCGGGATGGGACTCCCCCAGGGAGCAGTACTTC. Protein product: CASSSGWDSPREQYF.